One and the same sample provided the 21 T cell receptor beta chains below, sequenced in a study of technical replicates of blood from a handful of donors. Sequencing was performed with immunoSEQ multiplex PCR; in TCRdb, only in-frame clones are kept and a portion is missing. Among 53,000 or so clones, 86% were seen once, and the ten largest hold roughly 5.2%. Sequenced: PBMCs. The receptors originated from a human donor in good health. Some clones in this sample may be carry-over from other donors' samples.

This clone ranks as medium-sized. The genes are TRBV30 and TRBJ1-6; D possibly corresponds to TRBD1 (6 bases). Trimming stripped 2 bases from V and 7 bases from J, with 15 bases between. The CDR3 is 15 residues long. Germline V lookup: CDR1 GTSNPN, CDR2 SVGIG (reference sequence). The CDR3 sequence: CAWSPPGAENSPLHF. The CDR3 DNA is TGTGCCTGGAGTCCCCCAGGGGCGGAGAATTCACCCCTCCACTTT.

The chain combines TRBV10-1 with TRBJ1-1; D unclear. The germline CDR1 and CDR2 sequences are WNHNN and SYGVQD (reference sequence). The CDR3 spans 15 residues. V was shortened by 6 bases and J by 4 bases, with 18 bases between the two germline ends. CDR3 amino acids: CASSRRAGWGTEAFF. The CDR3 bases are TGCGCCAGCAGCCGGAGGGCGGGTTGGGGCACTGAAGCTTTCTTT.

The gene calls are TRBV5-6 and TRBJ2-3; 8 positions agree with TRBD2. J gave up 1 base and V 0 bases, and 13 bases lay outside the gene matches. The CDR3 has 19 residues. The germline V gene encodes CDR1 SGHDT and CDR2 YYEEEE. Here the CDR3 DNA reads TGTGCCAGCAGCTTGGTCGTTGCCTGGATAGCGGGGCGCACAGATACGCAGTATTTT. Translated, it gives CASSLVVAWIAGRTDTQYF. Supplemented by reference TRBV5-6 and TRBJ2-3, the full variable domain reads DAGVTQSPTHLIKTRGQQVTLRCSPKSGHDTVSWYQQALGQGPQFIFQYYEEEERQRGNFPDRFSGHQFPNYSSELNVNALLLGDSALYLCASSLVVAWIAGRTDTQYFGPGTRLTVL.

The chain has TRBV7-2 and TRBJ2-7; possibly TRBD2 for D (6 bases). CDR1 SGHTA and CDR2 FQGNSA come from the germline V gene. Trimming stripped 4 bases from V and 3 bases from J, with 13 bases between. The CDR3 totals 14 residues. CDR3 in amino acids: CASSYSAGDYEQYF. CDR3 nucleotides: TGTGCCAGCAGCTACTCAGCGGGCGACTACGAGCAGTACTTC.

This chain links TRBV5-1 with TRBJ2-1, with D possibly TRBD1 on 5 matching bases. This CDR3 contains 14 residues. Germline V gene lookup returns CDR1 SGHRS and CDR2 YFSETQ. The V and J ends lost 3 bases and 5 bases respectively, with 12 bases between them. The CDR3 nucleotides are TGCGCCAGCAGCTCCGGTCAGGGTAACAATGAGCAGTTCTTC. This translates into CASSSGQGNNEQFF.

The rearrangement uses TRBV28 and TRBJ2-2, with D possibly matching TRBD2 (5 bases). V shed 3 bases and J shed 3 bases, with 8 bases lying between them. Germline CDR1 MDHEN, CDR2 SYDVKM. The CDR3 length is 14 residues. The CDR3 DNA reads TGTGCCAGCAGTTTCCCGGGGTACACCGGGGAGCTGTTTTTT. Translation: CASSFPGYTGELFF. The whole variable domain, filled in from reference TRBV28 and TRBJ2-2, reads DVKVTQSSRYLVKRTGEKVFLECVQDMDHENMFWYRQDPGLGLRLIYFSYDVKMKEKGDIPEGYSVSREKKERFSLILESASTNQTSMYLCASSFPGYTGELFFGEGSRLTVL.

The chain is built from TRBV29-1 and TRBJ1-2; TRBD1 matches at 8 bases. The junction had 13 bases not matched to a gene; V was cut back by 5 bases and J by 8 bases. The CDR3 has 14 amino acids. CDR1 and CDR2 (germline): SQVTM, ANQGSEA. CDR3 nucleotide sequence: TGCAGCGTTTATGGACCGACAGGGGAAGAGGGCTACACCTTC. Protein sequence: CSVYGPTGEEGYTF.

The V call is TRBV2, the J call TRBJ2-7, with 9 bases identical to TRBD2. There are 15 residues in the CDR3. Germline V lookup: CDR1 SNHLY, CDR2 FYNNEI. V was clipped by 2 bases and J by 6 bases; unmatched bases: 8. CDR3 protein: CASSERSGGPGEQYF. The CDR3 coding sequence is TGTGCCAGCAGTGAACGTAGCGGGGGCCCGGGCGAGCAGTACTTC.

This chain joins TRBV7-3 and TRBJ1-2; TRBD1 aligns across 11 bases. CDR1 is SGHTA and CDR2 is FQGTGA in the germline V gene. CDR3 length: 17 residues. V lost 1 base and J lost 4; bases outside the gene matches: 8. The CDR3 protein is CASSLRGGDRGGYGYTF. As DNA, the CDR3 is TGTGCCAGCAGCTTAAGAGGCGGGGACAGGGGGGGCTATGGCTACACCTTC.

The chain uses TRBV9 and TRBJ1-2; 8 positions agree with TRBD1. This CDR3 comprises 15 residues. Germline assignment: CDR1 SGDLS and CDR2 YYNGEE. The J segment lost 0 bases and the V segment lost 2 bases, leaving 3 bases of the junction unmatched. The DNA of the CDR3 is TGTGCCAGCAGCGTGGGGACAGGAGCTAACTATGGCTACACCTTC. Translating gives CASSVGTGANYGYTF.

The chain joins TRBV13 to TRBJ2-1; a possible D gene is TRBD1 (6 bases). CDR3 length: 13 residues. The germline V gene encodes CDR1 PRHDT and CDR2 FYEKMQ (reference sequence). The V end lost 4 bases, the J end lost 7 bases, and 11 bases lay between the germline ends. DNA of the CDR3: TGTGCCAGCAGCTCACCAGGGGCGAATGAGCAGTTCTTC. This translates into CASSSPGANEQFF.

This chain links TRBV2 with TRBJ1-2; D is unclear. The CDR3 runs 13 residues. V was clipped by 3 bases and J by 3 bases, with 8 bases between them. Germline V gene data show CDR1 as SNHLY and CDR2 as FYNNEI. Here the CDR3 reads CASSDYGDYGYTF. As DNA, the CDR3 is TGTGCCAGCAGTGATTACGGAGACTATGGCTACACCTTC.

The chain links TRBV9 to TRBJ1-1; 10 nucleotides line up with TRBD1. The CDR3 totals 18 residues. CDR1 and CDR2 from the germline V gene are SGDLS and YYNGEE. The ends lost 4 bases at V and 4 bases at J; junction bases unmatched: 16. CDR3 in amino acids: CASSPHRVDRGPSTEAFF. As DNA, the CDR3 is TGTGCCAGCAGCCCTCACAGGGTAGACAGGGGGCCAAGCACTGAAGCTTTCTTT.

The CDR3: CASSLDPGQGQETQYF. The CDR3 DNA sequence: TGTGCCAGCAGCTTAGACCCTGGACAGGGCCAAGAGACCCAGTACTTC. The rearrangement joins TRBV5-4 to TRBJ2-5; 8 bases align to TRBD1. The trim removed 2 bases at V and 1 base at J, leaving 7 bases unmatched. CDR3 length: 16 residues. Germline values: CDR1 SGHNT, CDR2 YYREEE (reference sequence).

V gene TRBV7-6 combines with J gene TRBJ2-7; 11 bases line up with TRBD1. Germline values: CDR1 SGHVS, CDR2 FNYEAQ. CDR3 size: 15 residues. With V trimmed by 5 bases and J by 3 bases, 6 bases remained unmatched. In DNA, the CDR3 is TGTGCCAGCAGCGCAGGGACAGGGGGGTTCTACGAGCAGTACTTC. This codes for CASSAGTGGFYEQYF.

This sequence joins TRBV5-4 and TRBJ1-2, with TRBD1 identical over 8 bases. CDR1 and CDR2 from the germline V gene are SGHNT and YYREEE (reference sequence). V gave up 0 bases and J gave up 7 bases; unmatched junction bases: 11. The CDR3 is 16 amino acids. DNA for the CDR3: TGTGCCAGCAGCTTGGATCAGGGGGCGGTTCTTGGTGGCTACACCTTC. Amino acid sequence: CASSLDQGAVLGGYTF. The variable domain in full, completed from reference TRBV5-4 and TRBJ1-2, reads ETGVTQSPTHLIKTRGQQVTLRCSSQSGHNTVSWYQQALGQGPQFIFQYYREEENGRGNFPPRFSGLQFPNYSSELNVNALELDDSALYLCASSLDQGAVLGGYTFGSGTRLTVV.

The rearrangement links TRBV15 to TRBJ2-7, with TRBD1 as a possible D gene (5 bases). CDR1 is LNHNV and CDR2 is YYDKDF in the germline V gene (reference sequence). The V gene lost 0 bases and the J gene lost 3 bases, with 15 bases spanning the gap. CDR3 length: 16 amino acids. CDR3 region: CATSREGRNGLYEQYF. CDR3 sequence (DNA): TGTGCCACCAGCAGAGAGGGGCGGAACGGGCTCTACGAGCAGTACTTC.

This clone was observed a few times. This CDR3 reads CASSLLRGPNEKLFF. For the CDR3, the DNA is TGCGCCAGCAGCCTACTTCGAGGTCCTAATGAAAAACTGTTTTTT. The chain carries TRBV10-2 and TRBJ1-4; D is undetermined. The germline gives CDR1 WSHSY, CDR2 SAAADI. Trimming cost V 6 bases and J 3 bases, with 14 bases left between them. The CDR3 sequence is 15 residues long.

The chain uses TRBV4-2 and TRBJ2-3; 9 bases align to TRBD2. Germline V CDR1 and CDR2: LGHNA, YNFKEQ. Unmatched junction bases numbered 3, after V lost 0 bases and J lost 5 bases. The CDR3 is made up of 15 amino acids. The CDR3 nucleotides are TGTGCCAGCAGCCAAGACCGGCGGGGGGGAGATACGCAGTATTTT. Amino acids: CASSQDRRGGDTQYF.

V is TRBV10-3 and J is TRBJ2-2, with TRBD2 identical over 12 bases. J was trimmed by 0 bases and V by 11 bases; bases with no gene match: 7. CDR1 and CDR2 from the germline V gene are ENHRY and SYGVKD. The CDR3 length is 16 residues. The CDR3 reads CAVATSGGTNTGELFF. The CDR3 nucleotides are TGTGCCGTCGCGACTAGCGGGGGAACGAACACCGGGGAGCTGTTTTTT.

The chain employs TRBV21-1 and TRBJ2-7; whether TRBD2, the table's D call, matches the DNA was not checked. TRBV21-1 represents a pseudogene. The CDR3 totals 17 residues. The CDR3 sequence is CASKGRASGRDSYEQYF. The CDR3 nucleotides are TGTGCCAGCAAGGGGAGGGCTAGCGGGAGGGATTCCTACGAGCAGTACTTC.